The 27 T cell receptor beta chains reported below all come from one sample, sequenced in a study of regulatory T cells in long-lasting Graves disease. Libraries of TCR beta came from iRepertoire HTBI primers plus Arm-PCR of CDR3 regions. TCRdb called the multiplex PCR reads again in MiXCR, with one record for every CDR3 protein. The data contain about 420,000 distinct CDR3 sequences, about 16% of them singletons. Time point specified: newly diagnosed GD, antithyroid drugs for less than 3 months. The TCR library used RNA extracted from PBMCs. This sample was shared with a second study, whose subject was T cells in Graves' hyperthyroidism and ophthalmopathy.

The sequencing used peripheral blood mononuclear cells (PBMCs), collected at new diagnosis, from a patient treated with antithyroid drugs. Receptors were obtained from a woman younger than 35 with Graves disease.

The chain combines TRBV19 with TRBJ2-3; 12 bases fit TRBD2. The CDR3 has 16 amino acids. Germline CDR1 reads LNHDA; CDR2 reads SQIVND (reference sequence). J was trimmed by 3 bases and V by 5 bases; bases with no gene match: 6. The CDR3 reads CASSLTSGSATDTQYF. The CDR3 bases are TGTGCCAGTAGTCTGACTAGCGGGAGCGCGACAGATACGCAGTATTTT.

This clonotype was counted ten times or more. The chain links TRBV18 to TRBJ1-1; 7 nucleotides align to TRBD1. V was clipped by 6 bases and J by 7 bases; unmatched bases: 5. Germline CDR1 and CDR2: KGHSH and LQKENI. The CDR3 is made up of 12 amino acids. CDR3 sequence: CASSRQGIEAFF. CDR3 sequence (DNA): TGTGCCAGCTCCCGACAGGGAATTGAAGCTTTCTTT.

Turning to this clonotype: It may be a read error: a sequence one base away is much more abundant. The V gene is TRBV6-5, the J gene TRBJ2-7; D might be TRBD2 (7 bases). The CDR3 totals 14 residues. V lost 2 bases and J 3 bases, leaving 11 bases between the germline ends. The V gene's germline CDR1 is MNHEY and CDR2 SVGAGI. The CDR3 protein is CASSYQGGGYEQYF. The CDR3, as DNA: TGTGCCAGCAGTTACCAAGGGGGGGGCTACGAGCAGTACTTC.

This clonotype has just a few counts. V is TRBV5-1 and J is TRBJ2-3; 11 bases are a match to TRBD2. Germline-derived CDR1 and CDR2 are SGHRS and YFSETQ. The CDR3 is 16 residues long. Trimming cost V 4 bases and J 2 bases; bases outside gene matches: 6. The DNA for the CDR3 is TGCGCCAGCAGCGAAACTAGCGGGAGCTACACAGATACGCAGTATTTT. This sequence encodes CASSETSGSYTDTQYF.

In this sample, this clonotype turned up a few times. The CDR3 region is CASSLGLLLDEQYF. The CDR3 nucleotides are TGCGCCAGCAGCTTGGGTCTCTTACTGGACGAGCAGTACTTC. J is TRBJ2-7 and V is TRBV5-1; D not resolved. Germline assignment: CDR1 SGHRS and CDR2 YFSETQ. V shed 0 bases and J shed 5 bases, with 12 bases lying between them. CDR3 length equals 14 residues.

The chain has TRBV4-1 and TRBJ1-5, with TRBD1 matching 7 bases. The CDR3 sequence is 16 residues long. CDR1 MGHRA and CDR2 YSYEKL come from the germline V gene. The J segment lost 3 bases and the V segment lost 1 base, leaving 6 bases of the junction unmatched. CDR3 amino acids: CASSQGPDRVNQPQHF. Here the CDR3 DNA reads TGCGCCAGCAGCCAAGGACCCGACAGGGTCAATCAGCCCCAGCATTTT.

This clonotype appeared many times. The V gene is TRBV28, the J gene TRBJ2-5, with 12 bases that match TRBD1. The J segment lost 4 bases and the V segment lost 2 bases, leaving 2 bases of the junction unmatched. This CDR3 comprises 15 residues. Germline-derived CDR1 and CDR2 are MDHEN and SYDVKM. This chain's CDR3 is CASSLGGQGAETQYF. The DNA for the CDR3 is TGTGCCAGCAGTTTAGGGGGACAGGGGGCAGAGACCCAGTACTTC.

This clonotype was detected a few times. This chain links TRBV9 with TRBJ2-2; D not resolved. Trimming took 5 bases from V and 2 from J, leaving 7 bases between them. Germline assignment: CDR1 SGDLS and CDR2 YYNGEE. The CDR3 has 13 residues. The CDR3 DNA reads TGTGCCAGCAGAGCATCAAACACCGGGGAGCTGTTTTTT. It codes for CASRASNTGELFF.

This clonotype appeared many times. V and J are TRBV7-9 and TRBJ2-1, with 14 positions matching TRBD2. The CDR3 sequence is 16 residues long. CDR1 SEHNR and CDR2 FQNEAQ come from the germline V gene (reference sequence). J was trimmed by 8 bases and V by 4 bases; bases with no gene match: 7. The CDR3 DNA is TGTGCCAGCAGCTGGCCGGGACTAGCGGGAGTGTATGAGCAGTTCTTC. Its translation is CASSWPGLAGVYEQFF. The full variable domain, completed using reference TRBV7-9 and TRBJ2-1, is DTGVSQNPRHKITKRGQNVTFRCDPISEHNRLYWYRQTLGQGPEFLTYFQNEAQLEKSRLLSDRFSAERPKGSFSTLEIQRTEQGDSAMYLCASSWPGLAGVYEQFFGPGTRLTVL.

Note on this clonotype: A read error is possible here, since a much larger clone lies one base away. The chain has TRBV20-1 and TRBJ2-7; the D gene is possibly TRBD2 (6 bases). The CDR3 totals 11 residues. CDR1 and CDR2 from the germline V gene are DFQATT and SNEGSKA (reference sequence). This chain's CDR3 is CSGRESYEQHF. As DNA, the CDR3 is TGCAGTGGGCGGGAATCCTACGAGCAGCACTTC.

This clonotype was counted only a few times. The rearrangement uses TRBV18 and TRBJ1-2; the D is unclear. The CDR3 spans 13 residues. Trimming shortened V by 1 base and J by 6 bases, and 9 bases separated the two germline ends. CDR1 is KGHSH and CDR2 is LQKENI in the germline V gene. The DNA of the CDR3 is TGTGCCAGCTCACCACAGGAGTTGAATGGCTACACCTTC. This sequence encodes CASSPQELNGYTF.

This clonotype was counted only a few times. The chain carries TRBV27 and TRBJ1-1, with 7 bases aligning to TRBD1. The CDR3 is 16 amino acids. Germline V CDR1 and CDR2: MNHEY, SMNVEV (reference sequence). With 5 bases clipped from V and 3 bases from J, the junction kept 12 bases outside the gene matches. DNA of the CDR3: TGTGCCAGCAGTCGGACCACCCCAGGGGGAGACACTGAAGCTTTCTTT. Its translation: CASSRTTPGGDTEAFF.

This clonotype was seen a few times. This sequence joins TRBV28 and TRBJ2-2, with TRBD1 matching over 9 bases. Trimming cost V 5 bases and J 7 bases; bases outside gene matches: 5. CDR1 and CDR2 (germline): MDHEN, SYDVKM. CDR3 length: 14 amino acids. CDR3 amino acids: CASSPGQGVGELFF. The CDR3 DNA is TGTGCCAGCAGTCCGGGACAGGGAGTCGGGGAGCTGTTTTTT.

DNA for the CDR3: TGTGCCAGTAGTATCGGCGGACTAGGAAACTACGAGCAGTACTTC. Translated: CASSIGGLGNYEQYF. The V gene is TRBV19, the J gene TRBJ2-7; 7 bases align to TRBD2. Germline CDR1 LNHDA, CDR2 SQIVND (reference sequence). The CDR3 is 15 residues long. V lost 3 bases, J lost 3 bases, and 8 bases stayed unmatched.

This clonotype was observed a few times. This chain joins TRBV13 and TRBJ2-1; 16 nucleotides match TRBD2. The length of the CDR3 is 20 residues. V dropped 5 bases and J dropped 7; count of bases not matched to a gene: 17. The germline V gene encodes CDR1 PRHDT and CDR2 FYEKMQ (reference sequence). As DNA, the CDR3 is TGTGCCAGCAGCGCACCGGGACTAGCGGGAGGGCCCGGAAATGAGAATGAGCAGTTCTTC. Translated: CASSAPGLAGGPGNENEQFF. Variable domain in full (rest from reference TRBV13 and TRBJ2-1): AAGVIQSPRHLIKEKRETATLKCYPIPRHDTVYWYQQGPGQDPQFLISFYEKMQSDKGSIPDRFSAQQFSDYHSELNMSSLELGDSALYFCASSAPGLAGGPGNENEQFFGPGTRLTVL.

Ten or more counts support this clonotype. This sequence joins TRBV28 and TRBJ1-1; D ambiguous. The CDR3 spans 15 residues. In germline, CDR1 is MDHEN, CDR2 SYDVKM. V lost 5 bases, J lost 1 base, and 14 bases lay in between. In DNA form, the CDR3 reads TGTGCCAGCAGTCCACAGATTCTCCCGAACACTGAAGCTTTCTTT. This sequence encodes CASSPQILPNTEAFF.

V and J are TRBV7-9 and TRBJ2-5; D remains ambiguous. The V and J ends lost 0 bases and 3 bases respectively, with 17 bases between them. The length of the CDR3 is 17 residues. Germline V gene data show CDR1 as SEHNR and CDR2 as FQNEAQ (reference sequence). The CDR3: CASSLAKGLNGKETQYF. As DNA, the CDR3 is TGTGCCAGCAGCTTAGCGAAAGGCCTTAACGGCAAAGAGACCCAGTACTTC.

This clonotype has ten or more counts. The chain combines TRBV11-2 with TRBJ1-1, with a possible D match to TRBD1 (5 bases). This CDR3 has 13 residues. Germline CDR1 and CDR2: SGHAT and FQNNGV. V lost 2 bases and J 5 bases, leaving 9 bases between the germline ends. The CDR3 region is CASSLTEGTEAFF. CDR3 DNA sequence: TGTGCCAGCAGCTTAACTGAGGGGACTGAAGCTTTCTTT.

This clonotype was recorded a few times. The CDR3 DNA sequence: TGTGCCAGCAGCGTCGAGGGGGCGAACACTGAAGCTTTCTTT. The encoded protein is CASSVEGANTEAFF. The chain combines TRBV7-3 with TRBJ1-1, with 7 bases lining up with TRBD1. V lost 5 bases to trimming and J lost 1 base; unmatched junction nucleotides: 4. The CDR3 runs 14 residues. In germline, CDR1 is SGHTA, CDR2 FQGTGA.

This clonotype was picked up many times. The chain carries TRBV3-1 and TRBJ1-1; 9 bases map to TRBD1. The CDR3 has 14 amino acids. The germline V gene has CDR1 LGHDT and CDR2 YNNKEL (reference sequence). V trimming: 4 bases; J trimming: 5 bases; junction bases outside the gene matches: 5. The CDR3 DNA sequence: TGTGCCAGCAGCCCTACAGGGGGCAGGACTGAAGCTTTCTTT. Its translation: CASSPTGGRTEAFF.

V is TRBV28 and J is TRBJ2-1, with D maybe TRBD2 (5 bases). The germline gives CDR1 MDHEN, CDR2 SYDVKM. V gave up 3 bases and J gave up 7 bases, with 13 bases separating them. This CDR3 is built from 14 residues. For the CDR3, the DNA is TGTGCCAGCAGTTTTGAGGGCGGCCAGAATGAGCAGTTCTTC. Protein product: CASSFEGGQNEQFF.

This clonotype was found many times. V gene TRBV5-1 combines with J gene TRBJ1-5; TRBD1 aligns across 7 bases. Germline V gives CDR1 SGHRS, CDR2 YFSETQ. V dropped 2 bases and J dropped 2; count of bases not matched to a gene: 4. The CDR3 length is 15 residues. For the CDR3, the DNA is TGCGCCAGCAGCTTAGGGGGCGCGGGCAATCAGCCCCAGCATTTT. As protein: CASSLGGAGNQPQHF.

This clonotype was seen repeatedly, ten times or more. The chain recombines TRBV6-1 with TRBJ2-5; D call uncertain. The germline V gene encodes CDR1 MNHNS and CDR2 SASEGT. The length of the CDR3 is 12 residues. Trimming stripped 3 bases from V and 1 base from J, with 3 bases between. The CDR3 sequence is CASSDSQETQYF. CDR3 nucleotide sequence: TGTGCCAGCAGTGACAGCCAAGAGACCCAGTACTTC.

CDR3: CASSKDRQETQYF. DNA for the CDR3: TGTGCCAGCAGCAAGGACAGACAAGAGACCCAGTACTTC. This rearrangement joins TRBV7-3 to TRBJ2-5; a weak D match, TRBD1 (6 bases). The germline V gene encodes CDR1 SGHTA and CDR2 FQGTGA. Trimming pared 5 bases from V and 2 bases from J, leaving 9 bases between. The CDR3 extends over 13 amino acids.

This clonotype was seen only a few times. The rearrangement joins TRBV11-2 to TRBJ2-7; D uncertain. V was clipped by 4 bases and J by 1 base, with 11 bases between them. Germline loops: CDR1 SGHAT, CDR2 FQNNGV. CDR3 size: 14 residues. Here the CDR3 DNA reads TGTGCCAGCAGCTCGCTCGAGCCGTCCTACGAGCAGTACTTC. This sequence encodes CASSSLEPSYEQYF.

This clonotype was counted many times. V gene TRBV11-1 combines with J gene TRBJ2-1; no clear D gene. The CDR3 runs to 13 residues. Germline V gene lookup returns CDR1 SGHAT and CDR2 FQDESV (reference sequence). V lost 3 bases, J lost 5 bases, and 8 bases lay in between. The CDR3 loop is CASSFNPNNEQFF. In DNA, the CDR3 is TGTGCCAGCAGCTTCAATCCGAACAATGAGCAGTTCTTC.

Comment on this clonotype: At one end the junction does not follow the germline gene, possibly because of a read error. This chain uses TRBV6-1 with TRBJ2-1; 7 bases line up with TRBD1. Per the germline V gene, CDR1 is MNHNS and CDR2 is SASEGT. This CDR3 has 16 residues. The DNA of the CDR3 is TGTGCCAGCACCAGTGCCGGGACAGACTCCTACGATGAGCAGTTCTTC. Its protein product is CASTSAGTDSYDEQFF.